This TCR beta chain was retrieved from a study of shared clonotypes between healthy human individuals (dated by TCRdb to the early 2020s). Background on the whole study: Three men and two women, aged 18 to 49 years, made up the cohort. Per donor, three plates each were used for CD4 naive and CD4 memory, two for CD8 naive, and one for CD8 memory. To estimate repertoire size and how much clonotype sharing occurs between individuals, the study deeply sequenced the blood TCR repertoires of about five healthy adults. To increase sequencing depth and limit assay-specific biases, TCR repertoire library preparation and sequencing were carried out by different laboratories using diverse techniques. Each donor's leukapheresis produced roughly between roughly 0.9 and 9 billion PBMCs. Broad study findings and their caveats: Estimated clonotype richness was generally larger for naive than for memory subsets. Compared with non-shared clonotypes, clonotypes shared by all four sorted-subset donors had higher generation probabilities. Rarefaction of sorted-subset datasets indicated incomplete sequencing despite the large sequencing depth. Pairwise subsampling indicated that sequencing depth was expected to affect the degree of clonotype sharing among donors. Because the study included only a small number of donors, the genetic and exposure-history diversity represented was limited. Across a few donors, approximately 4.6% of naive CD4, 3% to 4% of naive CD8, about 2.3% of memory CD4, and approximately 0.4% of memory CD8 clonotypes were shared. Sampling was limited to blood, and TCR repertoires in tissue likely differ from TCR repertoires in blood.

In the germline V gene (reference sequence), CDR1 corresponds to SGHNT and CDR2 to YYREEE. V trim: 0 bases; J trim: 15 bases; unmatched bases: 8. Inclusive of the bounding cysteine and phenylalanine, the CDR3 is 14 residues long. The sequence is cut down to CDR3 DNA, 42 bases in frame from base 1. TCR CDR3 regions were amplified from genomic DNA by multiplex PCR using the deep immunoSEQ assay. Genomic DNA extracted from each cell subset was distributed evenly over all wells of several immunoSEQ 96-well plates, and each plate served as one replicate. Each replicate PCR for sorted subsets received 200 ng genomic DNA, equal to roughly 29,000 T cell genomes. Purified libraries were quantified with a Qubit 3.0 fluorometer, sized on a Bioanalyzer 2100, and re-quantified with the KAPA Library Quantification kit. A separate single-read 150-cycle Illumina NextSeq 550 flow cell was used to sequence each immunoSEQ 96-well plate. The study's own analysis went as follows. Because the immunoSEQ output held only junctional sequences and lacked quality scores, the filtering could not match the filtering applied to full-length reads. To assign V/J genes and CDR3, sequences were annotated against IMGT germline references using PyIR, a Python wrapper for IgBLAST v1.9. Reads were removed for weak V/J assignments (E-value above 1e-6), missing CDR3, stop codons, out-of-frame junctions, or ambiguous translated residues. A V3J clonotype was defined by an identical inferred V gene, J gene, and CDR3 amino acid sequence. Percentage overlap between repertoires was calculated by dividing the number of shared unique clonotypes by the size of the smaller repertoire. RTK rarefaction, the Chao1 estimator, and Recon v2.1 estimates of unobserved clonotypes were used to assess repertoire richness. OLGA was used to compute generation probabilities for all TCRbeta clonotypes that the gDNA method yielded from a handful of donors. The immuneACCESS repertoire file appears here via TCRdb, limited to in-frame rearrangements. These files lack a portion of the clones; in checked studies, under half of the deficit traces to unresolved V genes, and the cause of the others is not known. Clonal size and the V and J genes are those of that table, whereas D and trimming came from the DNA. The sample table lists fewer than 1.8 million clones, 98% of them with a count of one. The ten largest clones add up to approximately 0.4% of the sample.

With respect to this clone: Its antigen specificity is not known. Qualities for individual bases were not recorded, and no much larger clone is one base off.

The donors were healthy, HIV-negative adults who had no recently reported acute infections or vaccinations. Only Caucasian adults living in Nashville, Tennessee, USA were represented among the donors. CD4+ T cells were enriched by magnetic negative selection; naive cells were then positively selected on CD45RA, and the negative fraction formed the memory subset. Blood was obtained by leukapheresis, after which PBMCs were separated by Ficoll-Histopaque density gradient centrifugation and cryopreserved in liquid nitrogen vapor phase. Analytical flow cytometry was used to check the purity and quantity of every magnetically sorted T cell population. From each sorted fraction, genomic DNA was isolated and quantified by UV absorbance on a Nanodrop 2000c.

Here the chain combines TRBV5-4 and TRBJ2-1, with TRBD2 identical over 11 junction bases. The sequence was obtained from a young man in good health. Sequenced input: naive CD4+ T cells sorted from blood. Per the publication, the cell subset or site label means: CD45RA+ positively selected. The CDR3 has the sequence CASSLETSGKVGFF. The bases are TGTGCCAGCAGCTTGGAGACTAGCGGGAAGGTCGGGTTCTTC.